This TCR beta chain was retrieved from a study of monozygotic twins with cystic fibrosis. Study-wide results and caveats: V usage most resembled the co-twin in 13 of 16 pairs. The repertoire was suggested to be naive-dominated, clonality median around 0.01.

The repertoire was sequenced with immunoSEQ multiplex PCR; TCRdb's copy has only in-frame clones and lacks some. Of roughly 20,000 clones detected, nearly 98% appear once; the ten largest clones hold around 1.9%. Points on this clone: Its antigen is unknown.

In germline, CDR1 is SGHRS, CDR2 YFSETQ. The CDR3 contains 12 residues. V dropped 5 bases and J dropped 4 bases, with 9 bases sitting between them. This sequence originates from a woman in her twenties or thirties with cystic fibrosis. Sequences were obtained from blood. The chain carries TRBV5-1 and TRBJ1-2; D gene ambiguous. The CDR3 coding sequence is TGCGCCAGCAGTTCACGGACCTATGGCTACACCTTC. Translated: CASSSRTYGYTF.